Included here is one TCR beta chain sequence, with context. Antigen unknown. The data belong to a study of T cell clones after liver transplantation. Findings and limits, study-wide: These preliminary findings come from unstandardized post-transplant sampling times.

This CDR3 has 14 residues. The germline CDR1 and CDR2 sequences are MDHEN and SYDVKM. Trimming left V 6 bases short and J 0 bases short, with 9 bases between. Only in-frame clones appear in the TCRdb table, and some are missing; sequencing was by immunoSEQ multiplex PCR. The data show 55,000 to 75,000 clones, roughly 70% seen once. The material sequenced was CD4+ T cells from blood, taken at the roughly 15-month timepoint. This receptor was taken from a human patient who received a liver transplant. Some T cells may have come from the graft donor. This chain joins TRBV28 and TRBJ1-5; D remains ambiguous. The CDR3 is CASSDINSNQPQHF. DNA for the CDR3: TGTGCCAGCAGCGATATTAATAGCAATCAGCCCCAGCATTTT. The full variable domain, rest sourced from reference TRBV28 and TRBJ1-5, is DVKVTQSSRYLVKRTGEKVFLECVQDMDHENMFWYRQDPGLGLRLIYFSYDVKMKEKGDIPEGYSVSREKKERFSLILESASTNQTSMYLCASSDINSNQPQHFGDGTRLSIL.